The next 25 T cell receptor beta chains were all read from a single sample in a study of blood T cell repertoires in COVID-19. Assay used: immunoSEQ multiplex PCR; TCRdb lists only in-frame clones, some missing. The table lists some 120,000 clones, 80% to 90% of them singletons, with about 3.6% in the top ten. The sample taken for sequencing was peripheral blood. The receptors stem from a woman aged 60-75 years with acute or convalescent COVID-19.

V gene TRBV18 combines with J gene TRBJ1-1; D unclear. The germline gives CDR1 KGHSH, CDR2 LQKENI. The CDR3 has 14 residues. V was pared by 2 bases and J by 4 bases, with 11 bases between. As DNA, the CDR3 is TGTGCCAGCTCACCAGTATTTGGGAGCACTGAAGCTTTCTTT. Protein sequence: CASSPVFGSTEAFF.

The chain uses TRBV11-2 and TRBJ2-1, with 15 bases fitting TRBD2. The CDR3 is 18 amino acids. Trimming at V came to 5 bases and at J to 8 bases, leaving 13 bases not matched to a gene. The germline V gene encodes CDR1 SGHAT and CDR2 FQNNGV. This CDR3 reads CASSPGLAGGPGSDEQFF. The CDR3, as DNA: TGTGCCAGCAGCCCTGGACTAGCGGGAGGGCCAGGTAGCGATGAGCAGTTCTTC.

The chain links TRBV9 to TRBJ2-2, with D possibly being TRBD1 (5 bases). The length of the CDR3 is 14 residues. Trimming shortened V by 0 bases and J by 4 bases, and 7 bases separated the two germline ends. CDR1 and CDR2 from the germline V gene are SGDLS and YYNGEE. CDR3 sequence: CASSVGTRTGELFF. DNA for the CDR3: TGTGCCAGCAGCGTAGGGACACGCACCGGGGAGCTGTTTTTT.

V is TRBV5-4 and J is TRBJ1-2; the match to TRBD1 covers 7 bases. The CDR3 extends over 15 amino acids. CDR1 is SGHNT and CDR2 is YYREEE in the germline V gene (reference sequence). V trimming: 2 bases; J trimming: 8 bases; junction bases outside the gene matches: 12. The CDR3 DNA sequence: TGTGCCAGCAGCTTTCAGATCGAAGACAGGGCCGGCTACACCTTC. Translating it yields CASSFQIEDRAGYTF.

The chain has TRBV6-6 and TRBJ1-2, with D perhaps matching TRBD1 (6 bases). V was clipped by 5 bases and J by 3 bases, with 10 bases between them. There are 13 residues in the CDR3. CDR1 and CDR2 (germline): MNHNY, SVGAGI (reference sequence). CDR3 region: CASSPGEYYGYTF. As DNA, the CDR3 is TGTGCCAGCAGTCCAGGGGAGTACTATGGCTACACCTTC.

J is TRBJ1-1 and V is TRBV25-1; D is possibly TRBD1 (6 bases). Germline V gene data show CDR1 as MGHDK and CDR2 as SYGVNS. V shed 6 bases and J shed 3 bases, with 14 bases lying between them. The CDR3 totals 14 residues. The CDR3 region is CASRGSGADTEAFF. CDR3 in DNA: TGTGCCAGCAGGGGGTCAGGGGCGGACACTGAAGCTTTCTTT.

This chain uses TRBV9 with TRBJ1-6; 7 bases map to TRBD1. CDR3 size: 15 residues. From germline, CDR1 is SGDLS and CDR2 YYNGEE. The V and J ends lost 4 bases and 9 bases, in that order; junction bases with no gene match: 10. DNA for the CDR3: TGTGCCAGCAGCCCCCGACAGGGTGCAGGTTCACCCCTCCACTTT. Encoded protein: CASSPRQGAGSPLHF.

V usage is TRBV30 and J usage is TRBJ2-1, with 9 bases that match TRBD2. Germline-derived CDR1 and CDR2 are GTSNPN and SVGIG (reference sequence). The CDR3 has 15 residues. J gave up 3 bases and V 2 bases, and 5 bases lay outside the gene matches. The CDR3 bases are TGTGCCTGGAGTCGGGGGCGGGAGGGCTACAATGAGCAGTTCTTC. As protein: CAWSRGREGYNEQFF.

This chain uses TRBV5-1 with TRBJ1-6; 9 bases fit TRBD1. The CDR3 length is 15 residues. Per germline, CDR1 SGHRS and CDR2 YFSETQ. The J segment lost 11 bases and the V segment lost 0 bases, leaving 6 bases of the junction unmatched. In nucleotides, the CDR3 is TGCGCCAGCAGCTTGGAGGGACAGGGTTTTACACCCCTCCACTTT. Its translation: CASSLEGQGFTPLHF.

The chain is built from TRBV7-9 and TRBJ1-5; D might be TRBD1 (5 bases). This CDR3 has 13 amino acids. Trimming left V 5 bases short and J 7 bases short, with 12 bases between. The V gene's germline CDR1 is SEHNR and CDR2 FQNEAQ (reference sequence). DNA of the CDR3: TGTGCCAGCAGCCAAGATCCAGGGCAGCCCCAGCATTTT. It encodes CASSQDPGQPQHF.

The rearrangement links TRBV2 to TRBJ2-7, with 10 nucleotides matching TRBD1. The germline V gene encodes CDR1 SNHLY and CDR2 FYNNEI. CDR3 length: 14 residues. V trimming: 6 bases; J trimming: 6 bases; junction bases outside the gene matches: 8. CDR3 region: CASSSGTGEGEQYF. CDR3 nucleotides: TGTGCCAGCAGCTCCGGGACAGGGGAGGGCGAGCAGTACTTC. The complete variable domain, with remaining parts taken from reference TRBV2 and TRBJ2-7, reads EPEVTQTPSHQVTQMGQEVILRCVPISNHLYFYWYRQILGQKVEFLVSFYNNEISEKSEIFDDQFSVERPDGSNFTLKIRSTKLEDSAMYFCASSSGTGEGEQYFGPGTRLTVT.

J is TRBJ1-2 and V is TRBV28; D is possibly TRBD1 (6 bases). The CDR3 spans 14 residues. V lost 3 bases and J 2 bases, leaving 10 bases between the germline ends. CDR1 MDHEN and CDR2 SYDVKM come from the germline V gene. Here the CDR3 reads CASSFPGTNYGYTF. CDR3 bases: TGTGCCAGCAGTTTCCCCGGGACAAACTATGGCTACACCTTC.

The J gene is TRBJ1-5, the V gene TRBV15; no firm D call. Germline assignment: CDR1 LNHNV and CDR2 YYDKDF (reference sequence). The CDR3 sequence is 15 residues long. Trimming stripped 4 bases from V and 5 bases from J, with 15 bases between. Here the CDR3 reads CATSIEGFGDQPQHF. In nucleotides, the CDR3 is TGTGCCACCAGCATCGAGGGATTTGGAGATCAGCCCCAGCATTTT.

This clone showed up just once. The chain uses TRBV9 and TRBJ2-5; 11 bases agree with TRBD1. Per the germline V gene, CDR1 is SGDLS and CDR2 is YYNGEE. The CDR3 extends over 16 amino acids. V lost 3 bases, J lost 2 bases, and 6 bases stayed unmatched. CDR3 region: CASSARTGGFQETQYF. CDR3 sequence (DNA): TGTGCCAGCAGCGCCCGGACAGGGGGCTTTCAAGAGACCCAGTACTTC.

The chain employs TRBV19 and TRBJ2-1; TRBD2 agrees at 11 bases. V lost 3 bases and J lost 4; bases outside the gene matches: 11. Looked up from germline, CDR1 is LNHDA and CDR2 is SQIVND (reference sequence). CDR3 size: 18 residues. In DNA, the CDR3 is TGTGCCAGTAGTATGACTAGCGGGGTCCTTGGCCCATACAATGAGCAGTTCTTC. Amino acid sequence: CASSMTSGVLGPYNEQFF.

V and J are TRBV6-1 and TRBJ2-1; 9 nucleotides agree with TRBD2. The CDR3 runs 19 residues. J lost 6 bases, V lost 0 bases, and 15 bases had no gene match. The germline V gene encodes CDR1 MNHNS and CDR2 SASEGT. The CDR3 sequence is CASSEARTPGGGVSNEQFF. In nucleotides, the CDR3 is TGTGCCAGCAGTGAAGCCAGAACTCCCGGCGGGGGGGTCTCCAATGAGCAGTTCTTC.

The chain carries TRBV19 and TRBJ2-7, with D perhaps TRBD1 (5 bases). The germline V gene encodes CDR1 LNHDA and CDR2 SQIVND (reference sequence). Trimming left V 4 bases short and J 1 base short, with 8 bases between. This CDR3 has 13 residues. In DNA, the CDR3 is TGTGCCAGTAGTAGCAGGGTGTCCTACGAGCAGTACTTC. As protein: CASSSRVSYEQYF.

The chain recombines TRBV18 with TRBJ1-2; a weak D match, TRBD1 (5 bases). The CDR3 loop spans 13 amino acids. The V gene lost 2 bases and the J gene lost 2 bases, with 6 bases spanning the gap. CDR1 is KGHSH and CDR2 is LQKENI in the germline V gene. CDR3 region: CASSPDSNYGYTF. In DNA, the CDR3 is TGTGCCAGCTCACCAGACAGCAACTATGGCTACACCTTC.

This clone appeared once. DNA of the CDR3: TGTGCCAGCAGGTCGACAGGGAAAAATTCACCCCTCCACTTT. It encodes CASRSTGKNSPLHF. The chain carries TRBV6-5 and TRBJ1-6; TRBD1 agrees at 7 bases. The CDR3 totals 14 residues. The V segment lost 6 bases and the J segment 7 bases; nucleotides outside the gene matches: 6. Germline V gene data show CDR1 as MNHEY and CDR2 as SVGAGI.

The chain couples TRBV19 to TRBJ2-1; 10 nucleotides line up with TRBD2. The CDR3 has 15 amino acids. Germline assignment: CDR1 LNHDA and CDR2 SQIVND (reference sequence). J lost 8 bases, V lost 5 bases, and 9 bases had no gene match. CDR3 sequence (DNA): TGTGCCAGTAGTCCTCAGAGCGGGAGGGTCCATGAGCAGTTCTTC. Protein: CASSPQSGRVHEQFF.

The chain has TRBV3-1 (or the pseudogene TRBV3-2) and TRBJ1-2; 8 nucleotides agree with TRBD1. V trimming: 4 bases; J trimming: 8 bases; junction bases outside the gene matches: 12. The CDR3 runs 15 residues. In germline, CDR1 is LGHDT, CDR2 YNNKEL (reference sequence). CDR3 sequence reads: CASSLGTGSRGGYTF. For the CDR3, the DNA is TGTGCCAGCAGCCTCGGGACAGGCTCCAGGGGCGGCTACACCTTC.

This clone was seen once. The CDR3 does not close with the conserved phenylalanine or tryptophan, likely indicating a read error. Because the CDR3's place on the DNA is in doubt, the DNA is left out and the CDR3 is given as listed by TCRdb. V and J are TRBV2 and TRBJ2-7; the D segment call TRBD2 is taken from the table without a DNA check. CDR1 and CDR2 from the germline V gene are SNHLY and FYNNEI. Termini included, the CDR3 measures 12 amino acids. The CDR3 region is CASSGIERNPTG.

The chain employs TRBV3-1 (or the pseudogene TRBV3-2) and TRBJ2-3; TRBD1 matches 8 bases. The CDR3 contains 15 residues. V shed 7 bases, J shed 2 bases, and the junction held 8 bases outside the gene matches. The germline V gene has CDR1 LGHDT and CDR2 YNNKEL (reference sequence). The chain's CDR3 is CASTSTGASTDTQYF. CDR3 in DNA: TGTGCCAGCACCTCGACAGGGGCCTCCACAGATACGCAGTATTTT.

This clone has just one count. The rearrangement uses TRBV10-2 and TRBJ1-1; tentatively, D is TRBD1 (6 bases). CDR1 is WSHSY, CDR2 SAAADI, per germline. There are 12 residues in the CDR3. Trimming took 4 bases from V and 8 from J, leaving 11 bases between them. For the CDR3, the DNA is TGCGCCAGCAGTGCTCAGGGGATCGAAGCTTTCTTT. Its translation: CASSAQGIEAFF.

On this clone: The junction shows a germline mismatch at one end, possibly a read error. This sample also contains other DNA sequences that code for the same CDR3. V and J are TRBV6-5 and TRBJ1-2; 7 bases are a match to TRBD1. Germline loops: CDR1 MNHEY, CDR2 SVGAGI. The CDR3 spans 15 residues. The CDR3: CASSPTGYEGHGYTF. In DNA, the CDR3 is TGTGCCAGCAGTCCGACAGGGTATGAAGGTCATGGTTACACCTTC.